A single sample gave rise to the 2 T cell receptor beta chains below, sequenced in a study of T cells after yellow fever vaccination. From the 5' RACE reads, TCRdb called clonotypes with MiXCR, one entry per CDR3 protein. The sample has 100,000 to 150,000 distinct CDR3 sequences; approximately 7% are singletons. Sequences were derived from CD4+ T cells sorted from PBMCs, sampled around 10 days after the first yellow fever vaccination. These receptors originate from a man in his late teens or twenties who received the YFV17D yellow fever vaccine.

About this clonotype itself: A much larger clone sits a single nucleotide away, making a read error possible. The CDR3 region has the DNA TGCACCAGCAGCCAAGTCAGGACAGGGTGGGGGTCGGATACGCAGTATTTT. Translating it yields CTSSQVRTGWGSDTQYF. V and J are TRBV4-3 and TRBJ2-3, with TRBD1 matching 8 bases. The CDR3 length is 17 residues. Germline V CDR1 and CDR2: LGHNA, YSLEER.

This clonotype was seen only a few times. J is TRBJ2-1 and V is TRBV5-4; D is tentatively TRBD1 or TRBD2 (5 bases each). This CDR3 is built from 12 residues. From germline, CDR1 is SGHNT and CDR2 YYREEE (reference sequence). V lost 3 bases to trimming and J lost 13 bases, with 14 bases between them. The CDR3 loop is CASSSDGGGQFF. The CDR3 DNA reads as TGTGCCAGCAGCTCAGATGGGGGTGGACAGTTCTTC.